The subject of this entry is one TCR beta chain. The sample originates from a study of cytomegalovirus exposure and HLA in healthy donors. There are 15 residues in the CDR3. V shed 1 base and J shed 4 bases, with 10 bases lying between them. Germline-derived CDR1 and CDR2 are SGHTA and FQGNSA. Sequencing used immunoSEQ multiplex PCR; TCRdb keeps in-frame clones, though not all of them. The data show more than 55,000 clones, with around 94% seen just once and about 0.63% held by the top ten. This rearrangement joins TRBV7-2 to TRBJ1-4, with D possibly TRBD1 on 5 matching bases. The sequenced material came from PBMCs. This TCR was recovered from a woman under 30 in good health and CMV-seronegative. The CDR3 nucleotides are TGTGCCAGCAGCTTAGGCGGGGCCAATAATGAAAAACTGTTTTTT. Protein sequence: CASSLGGANNEKLFF. Full variable domain (outside the CDR3, taken from reference TRBV7-2 and TRBJ1-4): GAGVSQSPSNKVTEKGKDVELRCDPISGHTALYWYRQSLGQGLEFLIYFQGNSAPDKSGLPSDRFSAERTGGSVSTLTIQRTQQEDSAVYLCASSLGGANNEKLFFGSGTQLSVL.